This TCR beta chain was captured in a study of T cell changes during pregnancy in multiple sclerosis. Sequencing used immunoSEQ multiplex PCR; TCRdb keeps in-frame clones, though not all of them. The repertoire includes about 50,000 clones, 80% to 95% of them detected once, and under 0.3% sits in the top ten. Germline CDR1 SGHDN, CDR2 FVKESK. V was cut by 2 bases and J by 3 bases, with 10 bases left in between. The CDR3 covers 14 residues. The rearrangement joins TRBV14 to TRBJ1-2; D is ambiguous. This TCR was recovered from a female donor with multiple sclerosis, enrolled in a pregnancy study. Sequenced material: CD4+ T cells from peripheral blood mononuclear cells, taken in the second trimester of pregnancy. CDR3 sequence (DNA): TGTGCCAGCAGCCAAAAGACGGGTTACTATGGCTACACCTTC. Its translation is CASSQKTGYYGYTF.